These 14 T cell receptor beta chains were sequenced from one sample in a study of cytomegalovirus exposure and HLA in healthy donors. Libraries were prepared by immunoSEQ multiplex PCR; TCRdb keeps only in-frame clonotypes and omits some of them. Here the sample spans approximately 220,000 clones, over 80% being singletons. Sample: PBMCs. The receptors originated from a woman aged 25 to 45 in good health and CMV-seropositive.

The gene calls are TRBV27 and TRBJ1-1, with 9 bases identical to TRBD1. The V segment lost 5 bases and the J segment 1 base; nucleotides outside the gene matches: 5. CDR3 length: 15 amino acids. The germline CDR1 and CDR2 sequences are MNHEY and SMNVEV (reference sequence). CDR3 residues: CASSPTTGGNTEAFF. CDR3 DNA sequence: TGTGCCAGCAGTCCGACGACAGGGGGGAACACTGAAGCTTTCTTT.

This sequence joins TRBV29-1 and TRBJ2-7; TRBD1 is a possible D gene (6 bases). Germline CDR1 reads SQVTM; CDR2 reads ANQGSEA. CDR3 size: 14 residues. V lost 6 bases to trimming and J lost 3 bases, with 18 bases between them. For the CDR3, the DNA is TGCAGCGTGTTAGTCCAGGGGATTGGCTACGAGCAGTACTTC. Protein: CSVLVQGIGYEQYF.

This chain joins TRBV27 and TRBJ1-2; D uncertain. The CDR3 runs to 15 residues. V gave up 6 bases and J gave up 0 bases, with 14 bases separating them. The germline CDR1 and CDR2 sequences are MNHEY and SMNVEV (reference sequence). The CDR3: CASRPNRNTNYGYTF. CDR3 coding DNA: TGTGCCAGCAGGCCGAATAGGAACACTAACTATGGCTACACCTTC.

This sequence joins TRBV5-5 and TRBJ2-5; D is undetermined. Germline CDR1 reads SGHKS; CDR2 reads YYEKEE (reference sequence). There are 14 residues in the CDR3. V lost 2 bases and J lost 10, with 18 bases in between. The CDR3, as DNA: TGTGCCAGCAGCTTTTTTGTGGGTGATCGTGACCAGTACTTC. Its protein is CASSFFVGDRDQYF.

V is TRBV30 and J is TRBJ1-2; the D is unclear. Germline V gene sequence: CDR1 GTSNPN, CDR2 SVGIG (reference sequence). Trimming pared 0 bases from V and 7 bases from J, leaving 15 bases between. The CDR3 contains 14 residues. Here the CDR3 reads CAWSVGGAGGGYTF. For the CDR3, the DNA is TGTGCCTGGAGTGTAGGTGGAGCCGGCGGTGGCTACACCTTC. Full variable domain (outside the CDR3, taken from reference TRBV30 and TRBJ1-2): SQTIHQWPATLVQPVGSPLSLECTVEGTSNPNLYWYRQAAGRGLQLLFYSVGIGQISSEVPQNLSASRPQDRQFILSSKKLLLSDSGFYLCAWSVGGAGGGYTFGSGTRLTVV.

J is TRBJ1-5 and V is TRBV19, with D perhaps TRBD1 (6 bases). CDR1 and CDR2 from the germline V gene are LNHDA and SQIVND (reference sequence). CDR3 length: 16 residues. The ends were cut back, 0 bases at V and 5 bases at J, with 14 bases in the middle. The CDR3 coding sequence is TGTGCCAGTAGTATAGAACCCAGGGGTGGCTATCAGCCCCAGCATTTT. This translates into CASSIEPRGGYQPQHF.

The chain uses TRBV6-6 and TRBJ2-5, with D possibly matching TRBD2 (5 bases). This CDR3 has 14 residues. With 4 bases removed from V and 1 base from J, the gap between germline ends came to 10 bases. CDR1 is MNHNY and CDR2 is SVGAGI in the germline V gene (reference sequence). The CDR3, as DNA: TGTGCCAGCAGTTCCGCGGGTCTCCAAGAGACCCAGTACTTC. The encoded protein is CASSSAGLQETQYF.

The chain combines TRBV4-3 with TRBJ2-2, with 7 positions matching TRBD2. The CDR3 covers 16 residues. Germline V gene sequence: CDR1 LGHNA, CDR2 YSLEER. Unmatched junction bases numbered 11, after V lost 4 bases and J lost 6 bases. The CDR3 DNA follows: TGCGCCAGCAGCCGGGCTAGCGGAGCCAGCCCCGGGGAGCTGTTTTTT. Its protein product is CASSRASGASPGELFF.

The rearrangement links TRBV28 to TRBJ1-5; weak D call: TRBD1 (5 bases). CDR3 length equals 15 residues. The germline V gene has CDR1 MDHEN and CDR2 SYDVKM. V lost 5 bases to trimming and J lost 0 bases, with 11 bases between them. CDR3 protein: CASSAPGSSNQPQHF. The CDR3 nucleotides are TGTGCCAGCAGTGCCCCAGGGTCTAGCAATCAGCCCCAGCATTTT.

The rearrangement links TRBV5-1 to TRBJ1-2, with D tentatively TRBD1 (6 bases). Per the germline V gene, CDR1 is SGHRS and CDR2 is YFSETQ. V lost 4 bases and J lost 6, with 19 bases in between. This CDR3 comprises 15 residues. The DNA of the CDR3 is TGCGCCAGCAGCCCGGTGGACAGTTTTTCTGATGGCTACACCTTC. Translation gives CASSPVDSFSDGYTF.

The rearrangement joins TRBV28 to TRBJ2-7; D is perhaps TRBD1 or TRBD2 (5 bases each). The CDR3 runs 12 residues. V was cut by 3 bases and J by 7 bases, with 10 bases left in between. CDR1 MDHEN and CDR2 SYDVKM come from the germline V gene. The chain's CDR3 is CASSFEGREQYF. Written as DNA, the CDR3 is TGTGCCAGCAGTTTTGAGGGGCGGGAGCAGTACTTC.

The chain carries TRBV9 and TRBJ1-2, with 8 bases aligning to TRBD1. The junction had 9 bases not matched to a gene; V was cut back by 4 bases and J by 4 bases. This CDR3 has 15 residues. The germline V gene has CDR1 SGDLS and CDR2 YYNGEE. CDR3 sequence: CASSPGQGIPYGYTF. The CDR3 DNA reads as TGTGCCAGCAGCCCCGGACAGGGTATCCCCTATGGCTACACCTTC.

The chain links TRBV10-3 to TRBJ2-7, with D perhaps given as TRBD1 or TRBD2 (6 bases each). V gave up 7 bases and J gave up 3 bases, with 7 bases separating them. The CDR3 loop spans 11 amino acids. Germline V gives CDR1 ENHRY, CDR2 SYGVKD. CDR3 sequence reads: CAIKGGYEQYF. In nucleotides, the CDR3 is TGTGCCATCAAGGGGGGCTACGAGCAGTACTTC.

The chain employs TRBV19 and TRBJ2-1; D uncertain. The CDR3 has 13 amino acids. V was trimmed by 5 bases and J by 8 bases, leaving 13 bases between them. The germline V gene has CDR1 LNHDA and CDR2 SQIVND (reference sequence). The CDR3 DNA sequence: TGTGCCAGTAGTGACTTCATAGTGGATGAGCAGTTCTTC. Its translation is CASSDFIVDEQFF.